This T cell receptor beta chain was obtained from a study of T cells in Graves' hyperthyroidism and ophthalmopathy. Graves' hyperthyroidism qualified as stable when ophthalmopathy did not progress within 18 months. Recently diagnosed hyperthyroidism of less than 2 months' duration affected patients aged 18 to 65. Ten or more counts support this clonotype. Authors of the study amplified TCR beta CDR3 regions from RNA transcripts. The study used the HTBI primer set for a first-round RT-PCR of the TCR CDR3. TCRdb redid the calling of the multiplex PCR reads with MiXCR, one entry per CDR3 protein. The sample holds about 620,000 distinct CDR3 sequences; 16% are singletons and the top ten take 3.8%. The length of the CDR3 is 12 residues. Germline CDR1 is GTSNPN and CDR2 is SVGIG (reference sequence). The V end lost 5 bases, the J end lost 1 base, and 8 bases lay between the germline ends.

This rearrangement joins TRBV30 to TRBJ1-1, with D unresolved. The source of this sequence is a woman aged 25 to 45 with Graves' hyperthyroidism. Material for sequencing was blood. CDR3 amino acids: CAWDRWNTEAFF. The CDR3 DNA sequence: TGTGCCTGGGATCGATGGAACACTGAAGCTTTCTTT.